Below, 6 T cell receptor beta chains from the same sample are listed, as sequenced in a study of T cells in Graves' hyperthyroidism and ophthalmopathy. From RNA transcripts, TCR beta CDR3 regions were amplified. The primer set for the first-round RT-PCR of the TCR CDR3 was HTBI. MiXCR, applied by TCRdb to the multiplex PCR reads, yields one record per CDR3 protein. Here the sample spans just over 550,000 distinct CDR3 sequences, 46% being singletons. Sequenced input: peripheral blood or thyroid tissue (not recorded which). Receptors originate from a woman in her late teens or twenties with Graves' hyperthyroidism.

This chain links TRBV6-2 or TRBV6-3 with TRBJ1-1; D is undetermined. CDR1 and CDR2 from the germline V gene are MNHEY and SVGEGT. There are 11 residues in the CDR3. CDR3 nucleotide sequence: TGTGCTCCCAGTCCGAACACTGAAGCTTTCTTT. Its protein is CAPSPNTEAFF.

In its sample, this clonotype was seen many times. The rearrangement links TRBV10-3 to TRBJ1-2, with D possibly being TRBD1 (6 bases). From germline, CDR1 is ENHRY and CDR2 SYGVKD. Between the trimmed V and J ends, which lost 0 bases and 3 bases, there was a span of 11 bases. The CDR3 spans 15 residues. The CDR3 region has the DNA TGTGCCATCAGTGAGTCCGACCAGGGGTACTATGGCTACACCTTC. Translated, it gives CAISESDQGYYGYTF.

As for this clonotype: With a much larger clone just one base away, this may be a read error. This sequence joins TRBV19 and TRBJ1-6, with D possibly matching TRBD1 (5 bases). The CDR3 spans 13 residues. Trimming took off 6 bases at V and 5 bases at J, with 8 bases between the two ends. The V gene's germline CDR1 is LNHDA and CDR2 SQIVND (reference sequence). CDR3 loop: CASRGANNSPLHF. In DNA form, the CDR3 reads TGTGCCAGTAGAGGGGCCAATAATTCACCCCTCCACTTT.

This clonotype was observed at least ten times. The rearrangement links TRBV9 to TRBJ1-2; tentatively, D is TRBD1 (5 bases). Between the trimmed V and J ends, which lost 4 bases and 6 bases, there was a span of 16 bases. The CDR3 is 14 residues long. Germline lookup yields CDR1 SGDLS and CDR2 YYNGEE. CDR3 sequence (DNA): TGTGCCAGCAGCTCCGGGGGATCGGGACATGGCTACACCTTC. Encoded protein: CASSSGGSGHGYTF.

This clonotype has more than one count but fewer than ten. V is TRBV9 and J is TRBJ1-2; D remains unclear. The CDR3 is made up of 15 amino acids. V was cut by 4 bases and J by 8 bases, with 21 bases left in between. The V gene's germline CDR1 is SGDLS and CDR2 YYNGEE. CDR3 sequence: CASSQWPRGPEGYTF. The CDR3 DNA reads as TGTGCCAGCAGCCAATGGCCTAGAGGACCAGAGGGCTACACCTTC.

With regard to this clonotype: A read error may account for a junction end that differs from germline. The chain carries TRBV10-3 and TRBJ1-5; TRBD1 might be the D (6 bases). This CDR3 has 16 amino acids. The germline gives CDR1 ENHRY, CDR2 SYGVKD. CDR3 DNA sequence: TGTGCCAGCAGTTTCGGGGGGCCGGGGGTTAATCGGCCCCAGCATTTT. Its translation is CASSFGGPGVNRPQHF.